The 11 T cell receptor beta chains given below trace back to one sample, sequenced in a study of Graves' ophthalmopathy and Graves' hyperthyroidism (dated by TCRdb to 2017 to 2018). The sequencer listed for this sample is Illumina HiSeq 2000. For repertoire sequencing, TCR beta CDR3 regions were amplified from RNA transcripts. The first round of RT-PCR was done with HTBI primers and the Qiagen OneStep RT-PCR kit, and was followed by a second round of multiplex PCR, then size selection and purification. The raw public reads went through TCRdb reprocessing: fastp at Q25, MiXCR clone calling, in-frame beta chains kept. For every CDR3 protein sequence, its rows merge into one entry that carries the most common genes and DNA. Here the sample has 360,000 or so distinct CDR3 sequences; around 17% occur a single time. About 1.4% of the sample comes from the top ten. The sequencing sample was made of peripheral blood. The receptors come from a woman aged 18-30 years with Graves' ophthalmopathy. Donor details come from another sample of the same person, matched by shared clones.

This clonotype was counted at least ten times. This chain joins TRBV6-2 or TRBV6-3 and TRBJ2-7; 9 nucleotides agree with TRBD1. The germline V gene has CDR1 MNHEY and CDR2 SVGEGT. After removal of 2 bases from V and 9 bases from J, the junction contained 5 bases not matched to a gene. The CDR3 contains 13 residues. The CDR3 sequence: CASSYGDRDGQYF. CDR3 nucleotides: TGTGCCAGCAGTTACGGGGACAGGGATGGGCAGTACTTC.

The CDR3 DNA reads TGTGCCATCACCGGTTCGAACTCCTACGAGCAGTACTTC. Its translation: CAITGSNSYEQYF. The gene calls are TRBV10-3 and TRBJ2-7; D is uncertain. Germline V gene lookup returns CDR1 ENHRY and CDR2 SYGVKD. V was cut by 7 bases and J by 0 bases, with 10 bases left in between. This CDR3 has 13 residues.

In this sample, this clonotype turned up many times. The J gene is TRBJ2-7, the V gene TRBV6-1, with D perhaps given as TRBD1 or TRBD2 (5 bases each). Germline CDR1 and CDR2: MNHNS and SASEGT. The CDR3 has 16 residues. V dropped 6 bases and J dropped 2 bases, with 20 bases sitting between them. Here the CDR3 DNA reads TGTGCCAGCAGCCCCCATAAGGTTGGGGGTACCTACGAGCAGTACTTC. Encoded protein: CASSPHKVGGTYEQYF.

V usage is TRBV6-5 and J usage is TRBJ2-5; D not certain. The CDR3 runs 17 residues. The ends were cut back, 3 bases at V and 0 bases at J, with 17 bases in the middle. Germline V gives CDR1 MNHEY, CDR2 SVGAGI. CDR3 bases: TGTGCCAGCAGTTATCGCCGGACCCTCACAGACCAAGAGACCCAGTACTTC. Amino acid sequence: CASSYRRTLTDQETQYF.

This clonotype turned up a few times. The chain employs TRBV30 and TRBJ1-6, with D possibly matching TRBD1 (5 bases). The V gene's germline CDR1 is GTSNPN and CDR2 SVGIG (reference sequence). Trimming pared 0 bases from V and 7 bases from J, leaving 13 bases between. The CDR3 length is 15 residues. The CDR3 protein is CAWSVSSGRNSPLHF. The CDR3 DNA follows: TGTGCCTGGAGTGTAAGCTCAGGGAGAAATTCACCCCTCCACTTT.

There are many counts of this clonotype. The chain has TRBV6-5 and TRBJ1-6; a weak D match, TRBD1 (6 bases). V was trimmed by 3 bases and J by 10 bases, leaving 19 bases between them. The CDR3 consists of 16 residues. Germline V gene sequence: CDR1 MNHEY, CDR2 SVGAGI. CDR3 DNA sequence: TGTGCCAGCAGTTATAGACACAGGGTGATGGACTCACCCCTCCACTTT. This translates into CASSYRHRVMDSPLHF.

V and J are TRBV20-1 and TRBJ1-1, with D perhaps TRBD1 (6 bases). The CDR3 contains 14 residues. Trimming pared 0 bases from V and 11 bases from J, leaving 19 bases between. Germline V gives CDR1 DFQATT, CDR2 SNEGSKA (reference sequence). This CDR3 is CSAREALGGSVAFF. In nucleotides, the CDR3 is TGCAGTGCTAGAGAAGCGTTGGGGGGCTCGGTCGCTTTCTTT.

This clonotype showed up many times. The gene calls are TRBV4-1 and TRBJ2-7; D unclear. This CDR3 has 13 residues. Germline CDR1 and CDR2: MGHRA and YSYEKL. Trimming took 1 base from V and 7 from J, leaving 11 bases between them. Here the CDR3 reads CASSQGLGWEQYF. The CDR3 DNA is TGCGCCAGCAGCCAAGGTTTAGGGTGGGAGCAGTACTTC.

This clonotype was seen many times. The chain carries TRBV5-4 and TRBJ1-1; the match to TRBD1 covers 12 bases. This CDR3 spans 21 amino acids. Germline loops: CDR1 SGHNT, CDR2 YYREEE (reference sequence). J gave up 1 base and V 1 base, and 17 bases lay outside the gene matches. The CDR3 DNA follows: TGTGCCAGCAGCTTGCTCCCACCACGCCCCGGGACAGGGGGCGCGAACACTGAAGCTTTCTTT. Its protein product is CASSLLPPRPGTGGANTEAFF.

This clonotype was recorded many times. This chain links TRBV12-3 or TRBV12-4 with TRBJ1-1, with D hard to call. The V gene lost 6 bases and the J gene lost 1 base, with 12 bases spanning the gap. CDR3 length: 14 residues. Here the CDR3 reads CASRERTTNTEAFF. As DNA, the CDR3 is TGTGCCAGCAGGGAGAGAACAACGAACACTGAAGCTTTCTTT.

This clonotype was detected only once. This chain connects TRBV2 to TRBJ1-1; D remains unclear. Trimming took off 6 bases at V and 5 bases at J, with 13 bases between the two ends. CDR1 SNHLY and CDR2 FYNNEI come from the germline V gene. The CDR3 runs to 13 residues. The CDR3 bases are TGTGCCAGCAGCCGACTGGGAACGACTGAAGCTTTCTTT. Translation gives CASSRLGTTEAFF.